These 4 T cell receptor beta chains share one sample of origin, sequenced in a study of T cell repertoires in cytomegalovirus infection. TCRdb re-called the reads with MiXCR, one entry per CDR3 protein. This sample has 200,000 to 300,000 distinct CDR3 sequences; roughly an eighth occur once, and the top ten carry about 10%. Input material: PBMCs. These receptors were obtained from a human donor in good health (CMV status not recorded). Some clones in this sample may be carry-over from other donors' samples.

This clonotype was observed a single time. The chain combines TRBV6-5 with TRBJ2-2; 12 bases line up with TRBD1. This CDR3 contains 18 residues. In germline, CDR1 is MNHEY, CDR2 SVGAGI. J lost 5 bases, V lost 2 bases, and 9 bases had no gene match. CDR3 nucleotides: TGTGCCAGCAGTTACGGGCCCACGGGACAGGGGGCGACCGGGGAGCTGTTTTTT. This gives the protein CASSYGPTGQGATGELFF.

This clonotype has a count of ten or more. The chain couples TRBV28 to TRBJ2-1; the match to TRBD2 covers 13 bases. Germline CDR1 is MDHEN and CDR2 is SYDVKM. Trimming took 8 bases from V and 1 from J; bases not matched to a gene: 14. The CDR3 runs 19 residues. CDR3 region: CASPPRALAGGGSYNEQFF. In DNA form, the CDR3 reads TGTGCCAGCCCCCCCCGGGCACTAGCGGGAGGGGGATCCTACAATGAGCAGTTCTTC.

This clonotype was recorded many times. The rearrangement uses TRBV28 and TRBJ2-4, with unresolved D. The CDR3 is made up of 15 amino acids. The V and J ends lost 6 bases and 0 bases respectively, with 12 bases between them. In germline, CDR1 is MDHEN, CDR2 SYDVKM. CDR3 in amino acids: CASSPFQRAKNIQYF. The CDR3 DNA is TGTGCCAGCAGCCCTTTCCAGAGAGCCAAAAACATTCAGTACTTC.

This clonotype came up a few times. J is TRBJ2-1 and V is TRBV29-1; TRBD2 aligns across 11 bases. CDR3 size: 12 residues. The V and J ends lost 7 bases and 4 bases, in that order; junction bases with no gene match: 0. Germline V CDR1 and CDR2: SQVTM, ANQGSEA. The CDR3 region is CSGTSGYNEQFF. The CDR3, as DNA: TGCAGCGGGACTAGCGGGTACAATGAGCAGTTCTTC.